This TCR beta chain was sequenced during a study of type 1 regulatory T cells. About the research overall: T-allo10 is an in vitro-generated, Tr1-enriched CD4 T cell product specific for alloantigen.

J gave up 5 bases and V 5 bases, and 0 bases lay outside the gene matches. Germline V gene sequence: CDR1 DFQATT, CDR2 SNEGSKA (reference sequence). The length of the CDR3 is 11 residues. TCRdb used MiXCR to reprocess the reads, holding one entry per CDR3 protein. Of 80,000 to 100,000 distinct CDR3 sequences listed, roughly 28% were seen once; the top ten hold roughly 2.2%. This clonotype was counted a few times. The chain is built from TRBV20-1 and TRBJ2-5, with 9 nucleotides matching TRBD1. The clonotype originates from a human donor in good health. The sequencing sample was made of CD4+ T cells, either the whole sample or a sorted fraction (not recorded which). CDR3: CSAGTGETQYF. CDR3 coding DNA: TGCAGTGCTGGGACAGGGGAGACCCAGTACTTC.